This T cell receptor (beta chain) was retrieved from a study of post-analysis software for immune sequencing data. Study-level results: Controls had lower frequencies than patients of a few TRBV segments, which included TRBV5-6, TRBV5-1 and TRBV20-1. A significant reduction in normalized Chao1 diversity was observed in multiple sclerosis patients versus controls. Strong co-clustering by F measure linked samples that shared a preparation batch.

For this clonotype: Its cognate antigen is unknown.

Tagging with unique molecular identifiers was a feature of the TCR beta cDNA libraries. TCRdb passed the PCR reads through MiXCR, listing each CDR3 protein once. The sample includes about 820,000 distinct CDR3 sequences, roughly 50% of them seen just once. Germline V gene data show CDR1 as MGHRA and CDR2 as YSYEKL. This CDR3 contains 17 residues. Trimming cost V 3 bases and J 3 bases, with 20 bases left between them. This clonotype was sampled from a girl between 10 and 17 years old with multiple sclerosis. The chain has TRBV4-1 and TRBJ1-1; TRBD1 is a possible D gene (6 bases). The sequenced sample was blood. CDR3 region: CASSHTFLKDRYTEAFF. CDR3 DNA sequence: TGCGCCAGCAGCCATACTTTCCTCAAGGACAGATACACTGAAGCTTTCTTT.